This T cell receptor beta chain was identified during a study of T cells in Graves' hyperthyroidism and ophthalmopathy. Study-level results: Most thyroid clonotypes that were expanded above 0.001 also turned up in blood.

The CDR3 runs to 15 residues. V lost 6 bases and J lost 8, with 17 bases in between. Germline V gene data show CDR1 as MNHEY and CDR2 as SMNVEV (reference sequence). RNA transcripts were the template for amplifying TCR beta CDR3 regions. The HTBI primer set served for first-round RT-PCR of the TCR CDR3. In TCRdb, the multiplex PCR reads were re-called with MiXCR into one record per CDR3 protein. The sample includes a few hundred thousand distinct CDR3 sequences, around 15% seen only once; the top ten take around 58%. As to this clonotype: Its cognate antigen is unknown.

At least 3 on the Clinical Activity Score was recorded for ophthalmopathy patients, who also had NOSPECS grade at least 4 and duration under 3 months. The receptor comes from a woman in her sixties or seventies with Graves' ophthalmopathy. Sample: blood. The chain has TRBV27 and TRBJ1-6; TRBD1 might be the D (5 bases). CDR3 in amino acids: CASSDLGGEDSPLHF. CDR3 in DNA: TGTGCCAGCAGCGACCTGGGGGGGGAGGATTCACCCCTCCACTTT.